These 28 T cell receptor beta chains were all obtained from the same sample, sequenced in a study of vaccination effects on CD4 cells after COVID-19. These receptors lack a known antigen. Data came from immunoSEQ multiplex PCR; TCRdb stores just in-frame clones and leaves some out. This table holds around 20,000 clones, nearly 75% found once. Antigen-specific CD4+ T cells were expanded with viral peptide pools in the ViraFEST assay before sequencing. The culture ran for approximately 9 days before CD4+ T cells were isolated. Their SARS-CoV-2 infection, verified by PCR, occurred between March and December 2020. Here the sequenced sample was CD4+ T cells from PBMCs cultured with a peptide pool, taken before COVID-19 vaccination. All receptors come from a human donor who had a prior SARS-CoV-2 infection.

V gene TRBV19 combines with J gene TRBJ1-3; D remains unclear. The CDR3 is made up of 13 amino acids. Trimming shortened V by 5 bases and J by 1 base, and 6 bases separated the two germline ends. Germline V gene lookup returns CDR1 LNHDA and CDR2 SQIVND (reference sequence). The CDR3 here is CASSLSSGNTIYF. As DNA, the CDR3 is TGTGCCAGTAGTTTGTCATCTGGAAACACCATATATTTT.

The chain employs TRBV30 and TRBJ1-1; unclear D gene. Trimming removed 0 bases from V and 5 bases from J, with 7 bases in between. The CDR3 consists of 12 residues. The germline CDR1 and CDR2 sequences are GTSNPN and SVGIG (reference sequence). CDR3 sequence (DNA): TGTGCCTGGAGTGTATGGGAGACTGAAGCTTTCTTT. Encoded protein: CAWSVWETEAFF.

The chain combines TRBV2 with TRBJ2-5, with D possibly being TRBD1 or TRBD2 (5 bases each). Germline lookup yields CDR1 SNHLY and CDR2 FYNNEI. With 4 bases removed from V and 5 bases from J, the gap between germline ends came to 17 bases. This CDR3 comprises 15 residues. As DNA, the CDR3 is TGTGCCAGCAGTGTGGCAGGGAGTATCTGGGAGACCCAGTACTTC. Translated: CASSVAGSIWETQYF. Full variable domain (outside the CDR3, taken from reference TRBV2 and TRBJ2-5): EPEVTQTPSHQVTQMGQEVILRCVPISNHLYFYWYRQILGQKVEFLVSFYNNEISEKSEIFDDQFSVERPDGSNFTLKIRSTKLEDSAMYFCASSVAGSIWETQYFGPGTRLLVL.

This chain connects TRBV11-3 to TRBJ2-2; 8 bases agree with TRBD2. The CDR3 extends over 15 amino acids. Germline CDR1 SGHNT, CDR2 YENEEA. The V and J ends lost 8 bases and 5 bases, in that order; junction bases with no gene match: 10. The CDR3 sequence: CASGPGLVETGELFF. The DNA of the CDR3 is TGTGCCAGCGGCCCGGGACTAGTAGAGACCGGGGAGCTGTTTTTT.

V is TRBV6-1 and J is TRBJ2-7, with TRBD1 matching over 7 bases. Germline loops: CDR1 MNHNS, CDR2 SASEGT. V lost 3 bases and J lost 3; bases outside the gene matches: 5. The length of the CDR3 is 14 residues. The CDR3 DNA is TGTGCCAGCAGTGAGGGGGACAGAAACTACGAGCAGTACTTC. Protein sequence: CASSEGDRNYEQYF.

This chain uses TRBV2 with TRBJ2-1, with a tentative D call TRBD1 (6 bases). V shed 5 bases and J shed 15 bases, with 17 bases lying between them. The CDR3 consists of 12 residues. The germline V gene has CDR1 SNHLY and CDR2 FYNNEI. CDR3 region: CASSSRGGRWFF. DNA for the CDR3: TGTGCCAGCAGTTCCAGAGGGGGACGTTGGTTCTTC.

In this sample, this clone turned up once. J is TRBJ2-2 and V is TRBV15; 8 bases align to TRBD2. CDR3 size: 17 residues. The V segment lost 0 bases and the J segment 4 bases; nucleotides outside the gene matches: 7. Germline lookup yields CDR1 LNHNV and CDR2 YYDKDF (reference sequence). This CDR3 reads CATSRDPAGGFTGELFF. The CDR3, as DNA: TGTGCCACCAGCAGAGATCCGGCGGGAGGTTTCACCGGGGAGCTGTTTTTT.

Here the CDR3 reads CATKRQGDGNTIYF. In nucleotides, the CDR3 is TGTGCCACCAAGAGACAGGGTGATGGAAACACCATATATTTT. V is TRBV19 and J is TRBJ1-3, with 7 bases aligning to TRBD1. V was clipped by 10 bases and J by 3 bases; unmatched bases: 9. Germline CDR1 is LNHDA and CDR2 is SQIVND (reference sequence). The CDR3 extends over 14 amino acids.

This clone was seen just once. CDR3 coding DNA: TGTGCCAGCAGCCACGGCCTGCAAAGGGGGAACACCGGGGAGCTGTTTTTT. Translated, it gives CASSHGLQRGNTGELFF. The chain couples TRBV3-1 (or the pseudogene TRBV3-2) to TRBJ2-2, with D tentatively TRBD1 (5 bases). The germline V and J ends were trimmed by 3 bases and 1 base, with 15 bases remaining between them. The CDR3 runs 17 residues. CDR1 is LGHDT and CDR2 is YNNKEL in the germline V gene (reference sequence).

J is TRBJ2-3 and V is TRBV5-1, with TRBD2 as a possible D gene (5 bases). V was pared by 4 bases and J by 5 bases, with 8 bases between. The CDR3 extends over 12 amino acids. The germline V gene encodes CDR1 SGHRS and CDR2 YFSETQ. CDR3 nucleotide sequence: TGCGCCAGCAGCGCTGGACTAGATACGCAGTATTTT. It codes for CASSAGLDTQYF.

The V gene is TRBV27, the J gene TRBJ1-1; a possible D gene is TRBD1 (6 bases). Germline assignment: CDR1 MNHEY and CDR2 SMNVEV (reference sequence). Trimming left V 2 bases short and J 5 bases short, with 9 bases between. The CDR3 loop spans 13 amino acids. The CDR3: CASSLVTGTEAFF. The CDR3 coding sequence is TGTGCCAGCAGTTTAGTAACAGGGACTGAAGCTTTCTTT.

V and J are TRBV14 and TRBJ2-2; 8 nucleotides line up with TRBD2. The CDR3 is 16 residues long. The trim removed 3 bases at V and 5 bases at J, leaving 8 bases unmatched. CDR1 is SGHDN and CDR2 is FVKESK in the germline V gene. The CDR3 loop reads CASSHSTGGLTGELFF. The CDR3 DNA reads as TGTGCCAGCAGCCACAGTACGGGGGGGCTGACCGGGGAGCTGTTTTTT.

This chain joins TRBV6-6 and TRBJ1-5; 11 bases align to TRBD1. CDR3 size: 16 residues. J was trimmed by 1 base and V by 5 bases; bases with no gene match: 4. The germline V gene encodes CDR1 MNHNY and CDR2 SVGAGI (reference sequence). The CDR3 here is CASSPGQGASNQPQHF. The CDR3 coding sequence is TGTGCCAGCAGTCCCGGACAGGGGGCGAGCAATCAGCCCCAGCATTTT.

The CDR3 region is CASNLADDEQYF. The CDR3 bases are TGCGCCAGCAACTTAGCGGATGACGAGCAGTACTTC. The chain employs TRBV5-1 and TRBJ2-7; a possible D gene is TRBD2 (6 bases). The CDR3 is 12 residues long. The V end lost 6 bases, the J end lost 5 bases, and 12 bases lay between the germline ends. The germline CDR1 and CDR2 sequences are SGHRS and YFSETQ.

The chain joins TRBV6-5 to TRBJ2-7; the D gene could be TRBD1 or TRBD2 (5 bases each). Germline V gene sequence: CDR1 MNHEY, CDR2 SVGAGI. Trimming shortened V by 3 bases and J by 2 bases, and 14 bases separated the two germline ends. The CDR3 runs 15 residues. The CDR3 loop is CASSYFRDGPYEQYF. As DNA, the CDR3 is TGTGCCAGCAGTTATTTCCGGGACGGACCCTACGAGCAGTACTTC.

In the case of this clone: Other DNA sequences in this sample translate to the same CDR3. This sequence joins TRBV4-2 and TRBJ1-6, with 7 bases fitting TRBD1. CDR1 LGHNA and CDR2 YNFKEQ come from the germline V gene. Unmatched junction bases numbered 7, after V lost 1 base and J lost 4 bases. The CDR3 extends over 17 amino acids. This CDR3 reads CASSQGRQGGYNSPLHF. DNA of the CDR3: TGTGCCAGCAGCCAAGGACGACAGGGAGGTTATAATTCACCCCTCCACTTT.

The chain couples TRBV5-3 to TRBJ2-1; 7 nucleotides agree with TRBD1. TRBV5-3 is recorded as an ORF, its role being uncertain. This CDR3 is built from 15 residues. J lost 6 bases, V lost 2 bases, and 8 bases had no gene match. The CDR3 loop reads CARSFRPGGFNEQFF. CDR3 DNA sequence: TGTGCCAGAAGCTTCCGGCCAGGGGGTTTCAATGAGCAGTTCTTC.

There are a few counts of this clone. This sequence joins TRBV3-1 (or the pseudogene TRBV3-2) and TRBJ2-5; 7 nucleotides match TRBD2. Per the germline V gene, CDR1 is LGHDT and CDR2 is YNNKEL (reference sequence). The CDR3 is made up of 16 amino acids. The J segment lost 3 bases and the V segment lost 0 bases, leaving 7 bases of the junction unmatched. The CDR3 protein is CASSQDGRGTEETQYF. CDR3 nucleotide sequence: TGTGCCAGCAGCCAAGATGGGCGGGGGACCGAAGAGACCCAGTACTTC.

This clone was seen more than once but under ten times. The chain uses TRBV5-4 and TRBJ1-6; maybe TRBD1 (5 bases). Germline V gene lookup returns CDR1 SGHNT and CDR2 YYREEE (reference sequence). The CDR3 is 16 residues long. Trimming pared 4 bases from V and 5 bases from J, leaving 16 bases between. The CDR3 is CASSRSGGTDNSPLHF. CDR3 sequence (DNA): TGTGCCAGCAGCAGGAGTGGGGGAACCGATAATTCACCCCTCCACTTT.

The CDR3, as DNA: TGTGCCAGCAGTGTGGCCAGCGGAAACATTCAGTACTTC. Protein: CASSVASGNIQYF. The V gene is TRBV2, the J gene TRBJ2-4; perhaps TRBD2 as D (5 bases). V was shortened by 4 bases and J by 6 bases, with 10 bases between the two germline ends. CDR3 size: 13 residues. Per the germline V gene, CDR1 is SNHLY and CDR2 is FYNNEI.

The chain recombines TRBV4-2 with TRBJ2-7; 8 positions match TRBD2. Germline assignment: CDR1 LGHNA and CDR2 YNFKEQ. The CDR3 covers 14 residues. V was pared by 1 base and J by 6 bases, with 5 bases of the junction left unmatched. Here the CDR3 reads CASSQAVRGGEQYF. The CDR3 coding sequence is TGTGCCAGCAGCCAAGCGGTCCGGGGGGGCGAGCAGTACTTC.

The CDR3 DNA is TGTGCCAGCTCTCGCAAAACAGGGGGGGCTTCGGACTACTCCTACGAGCAGTACTTC. This translates into CASSRKTGGASDYSYEQYF. The genes are TRBV18 and TRBJ2-7, with a weak D call TRBD1 (8 bases). The CDR3 extends over 19 amino acids. The germline V and J ends were trimmed by 6 bases and 0 bases, with 27 bases remaining between them. CDR1 is KGHSH and CDR2 is LQKENI in the germline V gene.

This clone turned up a few times. The J gene is TRBJ1-1, the V gene TRBV2, with TRBD1 matching 8 bases. Per germline, CDR1 SNHLY and CDR2 FYNNEI. J gave up 4 bases and V 5 bases, and 6 bases lay outside the gene matches. The CDR3 has 14 residues. The CDR3 DNA follows: TGTGCCAGCAGTTTCCCAGGGGGCGGCACTGAAGCTTTCTTT. It codes for CASSFPGGGTEAFF.

J is TRBJ2-3 and V is TRBV12-2; TRBD1, the D gene given by the table, was not confirmed from the DNA. TRBV12-2 is termed a pseudogene. The CDR3 runs 14 residues. The chain's CDR3 is CASRLETAHDTQYF. CDR3 DNA: TGTGCAAGTCGCTTAGAGACAGCTCATGATACGCAGTATTTT.

The rearrangement joins TRBV9 to TRBJ2-1; 7 bases are a match to TRBD2. This CDR3 region has 15 residues. CDR1 and CDR2 (germline): SGDLS, YYNGEE. V dropped 4 bases and J dropped 2; count of bases not matched to a gene: 6. The CDR3 sequence is CASSPMGGTYNEQFF. The CDR3 region has the DNA TGTGCCAGCAGCCCAATGGGGGGGACCTACAATGAGCAGTTCTTC.

The chain employs TRBV6-5 and TRBJ1-2, with a tentative D call TRBD1 (5 bases). V lost 2 bases and J 10 bases, leaving 14 bases between the germline ends. This CDR3 comprises 13 residues. The germline CDR1 and CDR2 sequences are MNHEY and SVGAGI. As DNA, the CDR3 is TGTGCCAGCAGTTACAACGACAGAGTCTACTACACCTTC. It yields the protein CASSYNDRVYYTF.

In this sample, this clone turned up a few times. This chain uses TRBV5-1 with TRBJ2-7, with D perhaps matching TRBD2 (5 bases). Trimming left V 4 bases short and J 2 bases short, with 13 bases between. This CDR3 is 14 amino acids long. Germline CDR1 is SGHRS and CDR2 is YFSETQ. The CDR3 loop reads CASSQTSGPYEQYF. CDR3 nucleotides: TGCGCCAGCAGCCAGACGAGCGGTCCCTACGAGCAGTACTTC.

For the CDR3, the DNA is TGCAGTGCTAGTAATGGGGCTTCTGTTCAGGACGAGCAGTACTTC. Translating gives CSASNGASVQDEQYF. This chain connects TRBV20-1 to TRBJ2-7, with D possibly TRBD1 on 5 matching bases. The CDR3 spans 15 residues. Looked up from germline, CDR1 is DFQATT and CDR2 is SNEGSKA (reference sequence). V lost 3 bases and J 5 bases, leaving 20 bases between the germline ends.